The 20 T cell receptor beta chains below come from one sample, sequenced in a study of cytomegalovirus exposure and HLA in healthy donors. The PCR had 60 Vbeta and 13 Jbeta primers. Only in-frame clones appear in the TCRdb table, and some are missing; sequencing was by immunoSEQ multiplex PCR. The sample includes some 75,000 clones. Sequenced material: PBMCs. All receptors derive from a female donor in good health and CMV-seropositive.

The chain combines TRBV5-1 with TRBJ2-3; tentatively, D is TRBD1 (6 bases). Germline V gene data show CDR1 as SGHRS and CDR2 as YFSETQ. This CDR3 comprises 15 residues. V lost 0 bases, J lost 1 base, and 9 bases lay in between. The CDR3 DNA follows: TGCGCCAGCAGCTTGGGGGGGCGGGGCACAGATACGCAGTATTTT. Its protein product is CASSLGGRGTDTQYF.

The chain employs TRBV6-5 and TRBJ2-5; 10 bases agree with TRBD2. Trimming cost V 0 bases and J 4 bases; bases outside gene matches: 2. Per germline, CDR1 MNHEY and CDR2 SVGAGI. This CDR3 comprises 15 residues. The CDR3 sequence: CASSYSRTSGETQYF. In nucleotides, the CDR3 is TGTGCCAGCAGTTACTCTAGGACTAGCGGAGAGACCCAGTACTTC.

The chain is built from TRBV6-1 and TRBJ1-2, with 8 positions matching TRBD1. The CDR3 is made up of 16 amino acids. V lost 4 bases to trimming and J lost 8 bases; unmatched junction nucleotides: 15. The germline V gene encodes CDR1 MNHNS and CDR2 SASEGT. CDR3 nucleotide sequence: TGTGCCAGCAGTGGGGGACAGGACAGGGTCACCAACGGCTACACCTTC. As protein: CASSGGQDRVTNGYTF.

In DNA, the CDR3 is TGTGCCAGCAGTTACGGGGAACAGGGAGGGGGCACTGAAGCTTTCTTT. Translating it yields CASSYGEQGGGTEAFF. The chain uses TRBV6-5 and TRBJ1-1; TRBD1 might be the D (6 bases). Germline CDR1 MNHEY, CDR2 SVGAGI. The CDR3 sequence is 16 residues long. Between the trimmed V and J ends, which lost 2 bases and 4 bases, there was a span of 17 bases.

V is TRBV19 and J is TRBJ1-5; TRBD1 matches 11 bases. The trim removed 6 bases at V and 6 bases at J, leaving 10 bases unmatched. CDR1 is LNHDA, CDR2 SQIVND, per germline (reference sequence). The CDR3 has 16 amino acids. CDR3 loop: CASSSLDRGRTQPQHF. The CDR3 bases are TGTGCCAGTAGCTCCCTGGACAGGGGGCGGACTCAGCCCCAGCATTTT.

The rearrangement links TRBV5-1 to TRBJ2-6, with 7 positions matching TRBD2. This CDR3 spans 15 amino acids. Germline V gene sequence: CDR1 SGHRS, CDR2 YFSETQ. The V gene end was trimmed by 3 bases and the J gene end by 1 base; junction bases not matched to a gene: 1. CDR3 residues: CASSSGGSGANVLTF. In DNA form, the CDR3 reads TGCGCCAGCAGCTCCGGGGGGTCTGGGGCCAACGTCCTGACTTTC.

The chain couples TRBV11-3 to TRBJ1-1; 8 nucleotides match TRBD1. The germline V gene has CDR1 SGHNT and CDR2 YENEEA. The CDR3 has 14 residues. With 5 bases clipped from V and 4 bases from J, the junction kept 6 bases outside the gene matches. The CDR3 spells CASSLGQGVTEAFF. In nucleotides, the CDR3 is TGTGCCAGCAGCCTAGGACAGGGAGTCACTGAAGCTTTCTTT.

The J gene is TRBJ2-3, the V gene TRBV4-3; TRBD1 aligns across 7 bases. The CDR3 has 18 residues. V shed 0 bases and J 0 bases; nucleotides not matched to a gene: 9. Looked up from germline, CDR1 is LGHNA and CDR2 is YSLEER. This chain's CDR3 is CASSQDEPTGISTDTQYF. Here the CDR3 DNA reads TGCGCCAGCAGCCAAGATGAGCCGACAGGGATCAGCACAGATACGCAGTATTTT.

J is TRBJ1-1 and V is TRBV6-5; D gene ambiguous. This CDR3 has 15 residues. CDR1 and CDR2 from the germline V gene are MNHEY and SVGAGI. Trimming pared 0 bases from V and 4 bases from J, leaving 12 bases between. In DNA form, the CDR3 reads TGTGCCAGCAGTTACTCGAGTTCGGGGTTCACTGAAGCTTTCTTT. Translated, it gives CASSYSSSGFTEAFF.

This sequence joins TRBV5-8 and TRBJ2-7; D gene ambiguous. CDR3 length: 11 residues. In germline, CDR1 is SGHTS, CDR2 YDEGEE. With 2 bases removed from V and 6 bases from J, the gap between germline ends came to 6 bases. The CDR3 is CASSFSPEQYF. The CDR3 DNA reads TGTGCCAGCAGCTTTAGTCCCGAGCAGTACTTC.

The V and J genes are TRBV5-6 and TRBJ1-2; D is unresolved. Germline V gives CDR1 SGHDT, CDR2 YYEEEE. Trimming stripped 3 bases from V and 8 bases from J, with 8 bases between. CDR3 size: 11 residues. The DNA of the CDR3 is TGTGCCAGCAGCTCCGCTAAGGGCTACACCTTC. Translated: CASSSAKGYTF.

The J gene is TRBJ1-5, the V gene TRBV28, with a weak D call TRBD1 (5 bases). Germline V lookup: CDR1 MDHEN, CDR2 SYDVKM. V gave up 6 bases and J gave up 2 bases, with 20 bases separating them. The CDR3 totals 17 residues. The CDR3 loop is CASSPSSGVWGNQPQHF. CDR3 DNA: TGTGCCAGCAGCCCGAGCTCGGGGGTATGGGGCAATCAGCCCCAGCATTTT.

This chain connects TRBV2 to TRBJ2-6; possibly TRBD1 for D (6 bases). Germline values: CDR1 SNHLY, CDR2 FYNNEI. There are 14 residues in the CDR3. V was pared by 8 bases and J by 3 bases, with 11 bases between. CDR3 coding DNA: TGTGCCAGCCACCCAGGGGTTGGGGCCAACGTCCTGACTTTC. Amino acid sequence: CASHPGVGANVLTF.

This chain's CDR3 is CSVEAREGPSYEQYF. CDR3 DNA sequence: TGCAGCGTTGAGGCGCGGGAGGGCCCATCCTACGAGCAGTACTTC. The chain has TRBV29-1 and TRBJ2-7; 9 bases fit TRBD2. The J segment lost 1 base and the V segment lost 3 bases, leaving 7 bases of the junction unmatched. The CDR3 has 15 amino acids. CDR1 is SQVTM and CDR2 is ANQGSEA in the germline V gene.

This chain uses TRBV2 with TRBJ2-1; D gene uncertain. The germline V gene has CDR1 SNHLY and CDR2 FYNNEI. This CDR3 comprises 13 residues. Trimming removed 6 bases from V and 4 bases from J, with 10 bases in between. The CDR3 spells CASRASTYNEQFF. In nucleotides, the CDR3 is TGTGCCAGCAGGGCGTCGACTTACAATGAGCAGTTCTTC.

The CDR3 sequence is CASGLNGGGSNYGYTF. CDR3 nucleotide sequence: TGTGCTAGTGGTTTGAATGGGGGAGGTTCTAACTATGGCTACACCTTC. The rearrangement links TRBV12-5 to TRBJ1-2; the D gene is possibly TRBD1 (5 bases). Germline lookup yields CDR1 LGHNT and CDR2 FRNRAP. Trimming cost V 2 bases and J 0 bases, with 13 bases left between them. The CDR3 sequence is 16 residues long.

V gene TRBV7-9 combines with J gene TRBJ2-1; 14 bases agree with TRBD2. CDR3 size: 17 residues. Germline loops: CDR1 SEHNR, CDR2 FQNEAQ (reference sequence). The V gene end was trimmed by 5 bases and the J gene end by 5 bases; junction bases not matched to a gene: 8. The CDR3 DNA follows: TGTGCCAGCAGCCCGAGCCGGACTAGCGGGAGGAACAATGAGCAGTTCTTC. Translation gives CASSPSRTSGRNNEQFF.

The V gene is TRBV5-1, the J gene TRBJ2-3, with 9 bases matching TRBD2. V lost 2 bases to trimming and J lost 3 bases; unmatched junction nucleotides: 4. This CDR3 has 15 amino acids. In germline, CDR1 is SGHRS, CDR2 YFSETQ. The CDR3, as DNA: TGCGCCAGCAGCTTCAAGACTAGCGGAACAGATACGCAGTATTTT. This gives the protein CASSFKTSGTDTQYF.

The DNA of the CDR3 is TGTGCCAGTAGTTCCCGGGACACTGGGGCCAACGTCCTGACTTTC. Its translation: CASSSRDTGANVLTF. V usage is TRBV19 and J usage is TRBJ2-6; tentatively, D is TRBD1 (6 bases). CDR1 is LNHDA and CDR2 is SQIVND in the germline V gene (reference sequence). The length of the CDR3 is 15 residues. Between the trimmed V and J ends, which lost 5 bases and 2 bases, there was a span of 10 bases.

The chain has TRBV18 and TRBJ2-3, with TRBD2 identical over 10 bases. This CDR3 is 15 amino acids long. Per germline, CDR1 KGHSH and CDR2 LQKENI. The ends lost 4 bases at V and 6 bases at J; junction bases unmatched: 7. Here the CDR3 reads CASSRSTSGIDTQYF. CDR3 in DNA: TGTGCCAGCTCACGCTCTACTAGCGGGATTGATACGCAGTATTTT.